Given below is one TCR beta chain in context. Assay: immunoSEQ multiplex PCR; the TCRdb copy retains only in-frame clones and omits some. The sample consists of around 100,000 clones, about 85% of them appearing once. This sample was included in a study of blood T cell repertoires in COVID-19. Study background: Both acute and convalescent COVID-19 samples were obtained from the United States, Italy and Spain.

CDR3 length: 13 residues. Per germline, CDR1 MDHEN and CDR2 SYDVKM. Trimming took off 8 bases at V and 6 bases at J, with 14 bases between the two ends. The sequencing input was peripheral blood. This TCR was sampled from a man aged 45-60 years in a cohort sampled during active COVID-19. The rearrangement joins TRBV28 to TRBJ1-5; D is undetermined. The CDR3 DNA reads as TGTGCCAGCCGCGGACGGACTCGTCAGCCCCAGCATTTT. It is translated as CASRGRTRQPQHF.